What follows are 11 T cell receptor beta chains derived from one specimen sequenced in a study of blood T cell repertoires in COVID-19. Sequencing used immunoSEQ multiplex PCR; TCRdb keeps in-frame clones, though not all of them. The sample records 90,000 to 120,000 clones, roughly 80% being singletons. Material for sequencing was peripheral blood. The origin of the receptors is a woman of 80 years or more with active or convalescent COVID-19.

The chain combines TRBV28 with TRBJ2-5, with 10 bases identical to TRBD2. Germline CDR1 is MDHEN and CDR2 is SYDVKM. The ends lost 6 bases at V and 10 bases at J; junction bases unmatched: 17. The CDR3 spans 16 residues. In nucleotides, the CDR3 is TGTGCCAGCAGCCTTCGACTAGCGGGCCTCAAAAATAACCAGTACTTC. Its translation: CASSLRLAGLKNNQYF.

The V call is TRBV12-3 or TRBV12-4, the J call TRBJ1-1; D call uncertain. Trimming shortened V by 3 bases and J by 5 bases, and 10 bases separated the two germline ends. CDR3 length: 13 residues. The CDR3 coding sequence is TGTGCCAGCAGTTTTGCGGGCAGGACTGAAGCTTTCTTT. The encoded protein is CASSFAGRTEAFF.

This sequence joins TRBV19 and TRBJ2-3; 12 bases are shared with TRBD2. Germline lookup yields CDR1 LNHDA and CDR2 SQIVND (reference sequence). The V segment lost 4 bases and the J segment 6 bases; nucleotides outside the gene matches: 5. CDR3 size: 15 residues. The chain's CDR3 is CASSTTSGRIDTQYF. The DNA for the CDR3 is TGTGCCAGTAGTACGACTAGCGGGAGAATTGATACGCAGTATTTT.

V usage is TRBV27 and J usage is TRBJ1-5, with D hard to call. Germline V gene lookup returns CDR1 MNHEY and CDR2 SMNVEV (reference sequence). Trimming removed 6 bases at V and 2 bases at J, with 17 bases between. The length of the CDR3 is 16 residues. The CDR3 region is CASRPTGGGGNQPQHF. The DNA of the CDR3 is TGTGCCAGCAGACCAACCGGCGGCGGTGGCAATCAGCCCCAGCATTTT.

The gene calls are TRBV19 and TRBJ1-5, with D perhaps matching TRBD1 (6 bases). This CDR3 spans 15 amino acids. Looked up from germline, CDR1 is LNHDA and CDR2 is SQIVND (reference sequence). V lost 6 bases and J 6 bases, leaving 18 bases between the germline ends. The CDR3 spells CASSKKQGRAQPQHF. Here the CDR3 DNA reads TGTGCCAGTAGCAAAAAGCAGGGGCGCGCTCAGCCCCAGCATTTT.

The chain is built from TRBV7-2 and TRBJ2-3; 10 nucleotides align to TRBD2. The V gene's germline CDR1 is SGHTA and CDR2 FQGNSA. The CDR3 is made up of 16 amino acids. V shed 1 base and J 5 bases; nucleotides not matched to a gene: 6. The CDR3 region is CASSLGSASGRDTQYF. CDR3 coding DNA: TGTGCCAGCAGCTTAGGGTCGGCTAGCGGGAGAGATACGCAGTATTTT.

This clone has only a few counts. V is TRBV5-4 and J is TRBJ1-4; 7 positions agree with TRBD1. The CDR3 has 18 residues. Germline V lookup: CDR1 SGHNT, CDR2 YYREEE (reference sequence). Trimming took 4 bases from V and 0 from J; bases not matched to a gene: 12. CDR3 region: CASSLDGQDYATNEKLFF. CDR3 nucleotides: TGTGCCAGCAGCCTCGATGGACAGGACTATGCAACTAATGAAAAACTGTTTTTT.

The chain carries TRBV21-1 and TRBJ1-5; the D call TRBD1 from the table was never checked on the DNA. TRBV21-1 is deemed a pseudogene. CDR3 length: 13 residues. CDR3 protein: CASPDRCNQPQHF. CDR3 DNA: TGTGCCAGCCCCGACAGGTGCAATCAGCCCCAGCATTTT.

CDR3 sequence reads: CASSEDRVEYSPLHF. CDR3 bases: TGTGCCAGCAGTGAAGACAGGGTTGAGTACTCACCCCTCCACTTT. This chain uses TRBV2 with TRBJ1-6; a weak D match, TRBD1 (6 bases). The CDR3 consists of 15 residues. V shed 1 base and J shed 10 bases, with 14 bases lying between them. Per germline, CDR1 SNHLY and CDR2 FYNNEI.

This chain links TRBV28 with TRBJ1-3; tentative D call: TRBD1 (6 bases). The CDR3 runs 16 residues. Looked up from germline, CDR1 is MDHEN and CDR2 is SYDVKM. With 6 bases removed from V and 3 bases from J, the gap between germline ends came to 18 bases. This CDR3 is CASSLVADSVGNTIYF. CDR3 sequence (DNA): TGTGCCAGCAGCTTGGTCGCGGACAGTGTTGGAAACACCATATATTTT.

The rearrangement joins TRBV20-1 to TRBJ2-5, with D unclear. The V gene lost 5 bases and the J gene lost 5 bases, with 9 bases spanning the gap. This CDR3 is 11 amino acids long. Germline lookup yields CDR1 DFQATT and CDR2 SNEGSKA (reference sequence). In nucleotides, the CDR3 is TGCAGTGCTTCACACAGTGAGACCCAGTACTTC. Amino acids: CSASHSETQYF.